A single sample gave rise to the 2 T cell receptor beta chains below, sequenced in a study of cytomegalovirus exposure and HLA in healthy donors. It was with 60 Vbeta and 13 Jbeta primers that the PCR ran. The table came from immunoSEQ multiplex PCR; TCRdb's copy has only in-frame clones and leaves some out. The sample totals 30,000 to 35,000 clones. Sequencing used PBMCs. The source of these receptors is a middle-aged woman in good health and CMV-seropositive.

The DNA of the CDR3 is TGCGCCAGCAGCCAAGCTTTCGAGCAGTACTTC. Translation: CASSQAFEQYF. The gene calls are TRBV4-1 and TRBJ2-7; D remains unclear. The CDR3 consists of 11 residues. The V gene's germline CDR1 is MGHRA and CDR2 YSYEKL. V was cut by 1 base and J by 6 bases, with 4 bases left in between.

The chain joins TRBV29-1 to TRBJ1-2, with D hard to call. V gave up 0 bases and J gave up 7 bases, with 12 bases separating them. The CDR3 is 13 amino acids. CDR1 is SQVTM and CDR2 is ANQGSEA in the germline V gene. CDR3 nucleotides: TGCAGCGTTGAAGATCGACGGCGGCGTGGCTACACCTTC. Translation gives CSVEDRRRRGYTF.